Sequencing of this T cell receptor beta chain was carried out in a study of cytomegalovirus exposure and HLA in healthy donors. Healthy individuals who donated bone marrow served as the donors. 13 Jbeta primers and 60 Vbeta primers were used for the PCR. TCRdb keeps only in-frame clones here, not all; method: immunoSEQ multiplex PCR. The data contain fewer than 130,000 clones, around three quarters of them seen just once; the ten biggest clones take up 3% to 3.5%. Germline CDR1 is MNHEY and CDR2 is SVGAGI. With V trimmed by 6 bases and J by 6 bases, 8 bases remained unmatched. This CDR3 has 14 amino acids.

The rearrangement links TRBV6-5 to TRBJ1-5, with TRBD1 matching 7 bases. The sample taken for sequencing was PBMCs. This TCR was recovered from a woman between 40 and 55 years old in good health and CMV-seronegative. CDR3 DNA sequence: TGTGCCAGCAGCACCACAGGGGCGGGTCAGCCCCAGCATTTT. It specifies CASSTTGAGQPQHF.